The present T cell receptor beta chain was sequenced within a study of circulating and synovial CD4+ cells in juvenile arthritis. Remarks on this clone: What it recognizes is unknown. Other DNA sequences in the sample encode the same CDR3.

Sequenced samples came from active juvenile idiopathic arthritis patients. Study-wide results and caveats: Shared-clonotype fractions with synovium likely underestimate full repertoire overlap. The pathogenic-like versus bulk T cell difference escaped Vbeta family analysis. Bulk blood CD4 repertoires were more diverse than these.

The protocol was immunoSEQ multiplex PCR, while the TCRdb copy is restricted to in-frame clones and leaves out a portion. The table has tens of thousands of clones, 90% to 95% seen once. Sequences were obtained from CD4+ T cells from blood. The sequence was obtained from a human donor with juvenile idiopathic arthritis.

CDR3 amino acids: CASSEHQAPYNSPLHF. CDR3 nucleotides: TGTGCCAGCAGTGAACACCAGGCCCCCTATAATTCACCCCTCCACTTT. This chain joins TRBV25-1 and TRBJ1-6; D gene ambiguous. The germline CDR1 and CDR2 sequences are MGHDK and SYGVNS. This CDR3 is 16 amino acids long. V lost 2 bases to trimming and J lost 2 bases, with 10 bases between them.